The 31 T cell receptor beta chains presented below share a single source sample, sequenced in a study of blood T cell repertoires in COVID-19. Libraries were prepared by immunoSEQ multiplex PCR; TCRdb keeps only in-frame clonotypes and omits some of them. Of roughly 250,000 clones in the sample, roughly 91% were seen once. Sequenced: peripheral blood. These receptor sequences come from a young man with acute or convalescent COVID-19.

CDR3 nucleotide sequence: TGTGCCAGCAGTTTAAGGAGAGGTGAGCAGTTCTTC. This gives the protein CASSLRRGEQFF. The gene calls are TRBV12-3 or TRBV12-4 and TRBJ2-1; D unclear. V lost 2 bases and J lost 9, with 8 bases in between. The CDR3 is 12 amino acids.

This clone was detected once. The chain couples TRBV28 to TRBJ1-2, with 7 bases matching TRBD1. The CDR3 totals 12 residues. The J segment lost 7 bases and the V segment lost 8 bases, leaving 7 bases of the junction unmatched. Germline lookup yields CDR1 MDHEN and CDR2 SYDVKM. Written as DNA, the CDR3 is TGTGCCAGCGGAACAGGGGCCCGTGGCTACACCTTC. Its protein product is CASGTGARGYTF.

This clone was seen once. This chain connects TRBV20-1 to TRBJ2-5; unclear D gene. With 5 bases removed from V and 5 bases from J, the gap between germline ends came to 6 bases. Germline V gives CDR1 DFQATT, CDR2 SNEGSKA (reference sequence). The CDR3 length is 10 residues. CDR3: CSAELETQYF. For the CDR3, the DNA is TGCAGTGCTGAACTTGAGACCCAGTACTTC.

This clone was found once. The chain couples TRBV25-1 to TRBJ1-2; no reliable D call. The ends were cut back, 2 bases at V and 0 bases at J, with 10 bases in the middle. Germline V gene data show CDR1 as MGHDK and CDR2 as SYGVNS. This CDR3 has 15 amino acids. CDR3: CASSEIVGANYGYTF. In DNA form, the CDR3 reads TGTGCCAGCAGTGAAATTGTGGGAGCTAACTATGGCTACACCTTC.

The sample holds a few counts of this clone. This chain connects TRBV19 to TRBJ1-5; possibly TRBD1 for D (6 bases). V dropped 3 bases and J dropped 5 bases, with 8 bases sitting between them. The CDR3 is made up of 13 amino acids. The germline V gene encodes CDR1 LNHDA and CDR2 SQIVND (reference sequence). The DNA of the CDR3 is TGTGCCAGTAGTATTGAGGGGGATCAGCCCCAGCATTTT. This sequence encodes CASSIEGDQPQHF.

The V and J genes are TRBV5-1 and TRBJ2-1; 12 nucleotides line up with TRBD1. The V and J ends lost 2 bases and 6 bases, in that order; junction bases with no gene match: 9. The CDR3 is 17 residues long. Germline-derived CDR1 and CDR2 are SGHRS and YFSETQ. The DNA for the CDR3 is TGCGCCAGCAGCTTCTTCGGGACAGGGGGCGTGAGCAATGAGCAGTTCTTC. Translation gives CASSFFGTGGVSNEQFF.

The J gene is TRBJ1-4, the V gene TRBV28; D not resolved. With 8 bases removed from V and 5 bases from J, the gap between germline ends came to 6 bases. The CDR3 is 11 amino acids. Germline assignment: CDR1 MDHEN and CDR2 SYDVKM. CDR3 in amino acids: CASRRNEKLFF. CDR3 in DNA: TGTGCCAGCCGGAGAAATGAAAAACTGTTTTTT.

This clone was counted a single time. The chain uses TRBV19 and TRBJ2-1, with TRBD2 matching 7 bases. Germline V gene data show CDR1 as LNHDA and CDR2 as SQIVND (reference sequence). The CDR3 has 13 residues. V gave up 8 bases and J gave up 9 bases; unmatched junction bases: 10. DNA of the CDR3: TGTGCCAGTGGGAGGGTAATTCAGGGTGAGCAGTTCTTC. Translating gives CASGRVIQGEQFF. Supplemented by reference TRBV19 and TRBJ2-1, the full variable domain reads DGGITQSPKYLFRKEGQNVTLSCEQNLNHDAMYWYRQDPGQGLRLIYYSQIVNDFQKGDIAEGYSVSREKKESFPLTVTSAQKNPTAFYLCASGRVIQGEQFFGPGTRLTVL.

The chain uses TRBV20-1 and TRBJ2-2; 9 positions match TRBD1. After removal of 3 bases from V and 5 bases from J, the junction contained 7 bases not matched to a gene. Germline lookup yields CDR1 DFQATT and CDR2 SNEGSKA (reference sequence). The CDR3 is 15 amino acids. CDR3 sequence: CSASYATGGTGELFF. The CDR3 DNA reads as TGCAGTGCTAGTTACGCGACAGGGGGAACCGGGGAGCTGTTTTTT.

The chain employs TRBV27 and TRBJ2-7, with TRBD1 identical over 10 bases. This CDR3 spans 14 amino acids. Germline V gives CDR1 MNHEY, CDR2 SMNVEV (reference sequence). V shed 6 bases, J shed 7 bases, and the junction held 9 bases outside the gene matches. CDR3 region: CASRRRDRGREQYF. CDR3 in DNA: TGTGCCAGCAGACGCCGGGACAGGGGCAGGGAGCAGTACTTC.

J is TRBJ1-5 and V is TRBV12-3 or TRBV12-4; D remains unclear. This CDR3 spans 12 amino acids. Between the trimmed V and J ends, which lost 6 bases and 7 bases, there was a span of 10 bases. The CDR3 is CASRWGGQPQHF. CDR3 DNA sequence: TGTGCCAGCAGGTGGGGAGGCCAGCCCCAGCATTTT.

The chain carries TRBV6-5 and TRBJ2-3; D is unclear. Trimming shortened V by 7 bases and J by 0 bases, and 8 bases separated the two germline ends. The germline gives CDR1 MNHEY, CDR2 SVGAGI. This CDR3 is 13 amino acids long. The CDR3 is CASTIVSTDTQYF. Here the CDR3 DNA reads TGTGCCAGCACCATAGTCAGCACAGATACGCAGTATTTT.

This rearrangement joins TRBV6-6 to TRBJ1-5, with D possibly matching TRBD1 (5 bases). The CDR3 covers 14 residues. Trimming pared 2 bases from V and 4 bases from J, leaving 9 bases between. Germline V lookup: CDR1 MNHNY, CDR2 SVGAGI (reference sequence). The CDR3 DNA reads as TGTGCCAGCAGTTACGGGGCAGTAAATCAGCCCCAGCATTTT. It translates to CASSYGAVNQPQHF.

The chain carries TRBV19 and TRBJ2-1; TRBD2 aligns across 10 bases. J was trimmed by 8 bases and V by 9 bases; bases with no gene match: 13. CDR1 is LNHDA and CDR2 is SQIVND in the germline V gene (reference sequence). This CDR3 spans 15 amino acids. The chain's CDR3 is CARTQRGGRLDEQFF. CDR3 bases: TGTGCCAGGACTCAGCGGGGGGGCCGATTGGATGAGCAGTTCTTC.

This chain joins TRBV5-6 and TRBJ1-6; 9 nucleotides agree with TRBD1. In germline, CDR1 is SGHDT, CDR2 YYEEEE. The junction had 12 bases not matched to a gene; V was cut back by 4 bases and J by 10 bases. This CDR3 region has 16 residues. CDR3 residues: CASSLRWGQGDSPLHF. CDR3 DNA sequence: TGTGCCAGCAGCCTGCGGTGGGGACAGGGAGACTCACCCCTCCACTTT.

V gene TRBV28 combines with J gene TRBJ1-6; 10 nucleotides line up with TRBD1. Trimming cost V 6 bases and J 14 bases; bases outside gene matches: 7. CDR3 length: 13 residues. Germline CDR1 reads MDHEN; CDR2 reads SYDVKM. CDR3 residues: CASRLPTGGSLHF. The CDR3 DNA reads TGTGCCAGCAGACTACCGACAGGGGGCTCCCTCCACTTT.

V is TRBV7-9 and J is TRBJ2-7; tentative D call: TRBD2 (6 bases). Looked up from germline, CDR1 is SEHNR and CDR2 is FQNEAQ (reference sequence). The V end lost 2 bases, the J end lost 0 bases, and 8 bases lay between the germline ends. The CDR3 has 14 residues. The CDR3 here is CASSLSGVSYEQYF. In nucleotides, the CDR3 is TGTGCCAGCAGCTTATCGGGGGTCTCCTACGAGCAGTACTTC.

V is TRBV9 and J is TRBJ1-2; D is possibly TRBD1 (6 bases). With 4 bases removed from V and 2 bases from J, the gap between germline ends came to 15 bases. The CDR3 is made up of 15 amino acids. Germline V gene sequence: CDR1 SGDLS, CDR2 YYNGEE. The CDR3 is CASSPQGKLNYGYTF. CDR3 nucleotide sequence: TGTGCCAGCAGCCCCCAGGGGAAATTGAACTATGGCTACACCTTC.

The chain couples TRBV24-1 to TRBJ2-3, with D maybe TRBD2 (5 bases). This CDR3 comprises 17 residues. Trimming took off 7 bases at V and 2 bases at J, with 21 bases between the two ends. Germline CDR1 KGHDR, CDR2 SFDVKD. CDR3 DNA: TGTGCCACCAGCCGAACATTATCGGGGTGGAACACAGATACGCAGTATTTT. Its protein is CATSRTLSGWNTDTQYF.

The chain combines TRBV5-1 with TRBJ1-6, with D uncertain. This CDR3 region has 14 residues. In germline, CDR1 is SGHRS, CDR2 YFSETQ. V dropped 4 bases and J dropped 6 bases, with 11 bases sitting between them. CDR3 sequence (DNA): TGCGCCAGCAGCCGGGAAGGAACTAATTCACCCCTCCACTTT. Translating gives CASSREGTNSPLHF.

This chain joins TRBV27 and TRBJ2-7; 7 bases agree with TRBD2. The CDR3 sequence is 14 residues long. Germline V gene lookup returns CDR1 MNHEY and CDR2 SMNVEV (reference sequence). Trimming cost V 2 bases and J 2 bases; bases outside gene matches: 3. This CDR3 reads CASSLGGGAYEQYF. The CDR3 coding sequence is TGTGCCAGCAGTTTAGGGGGGGGTGCCTACGAGCAGTACTTC.

In regard to this clone: This same CDR3 is encoded by further DNA sequences in the sample. The chain combines TRBV5-1 with TRBJ2-1; D uncertain. Germline V gene data show CDR1 as SGHRS and CDR2 as YFSETQ. There are 14 residues in the CDR3. Trimming stripped 0 bases from V and 1 base from J, with 5 bases between. In nucleotides, the CDR3 is TGCGCCAGCAGCTTGGGCGGTTCCTACAATGAGCAGTTCTTC. This translates into CASSLGGSYNEQFF.

Comments on this clone: The same CDR3 arises from other DNA sequences in this sample as well. The V call is TRBV14, the J call TRBJ1-2; no reliable D call. Per germline, CDR1 SGHDN and CDR2 FVKESK. The CDR3 length is 12 residues. V was clipped by 1 base and J by 5 bases, with 5 bases between them. The CDR3 loop is CASSQALYGYTF. CDR3 DNA: TGTGCCAGCAGCCAAGCCTTATATGGCTACACCTTC.

The chain employs TRBV28 and TRBJ2-5; 11 bases line up with TRBD2. CDR3 length: 14 residues. The ends lost 2 bases at V and 13 bases at J; junction bases unmatched: 9. The germline gives CDR1 MDHEN, CDR2 SYDVKM. The CDR3 loop is CASSLIGTSGRLYF. The CDR3 nucleotides are TGTGCCAGCAGTTTAATAGGGACTAGCGGTCGGCTGTACTTC.

This chain uses TRBV18 with TRBJ1-2; D unclear. The V and J ends lost 0 bases and 0 bases respectively, with 8 bases between them. This CDR3 has 15 amino acids. Germline V gene sequence: CDR1 KGHSH, CDR2 LQKENI. Here the CDR3 reads CASSPPSHSNYGYTF. CDR3 bases: TGTGCCAGCTCACCACCTTCCCATTCTAACTATGGCTACACCTTC.

This sequence joins TRBV28 and TRBJ2-5, with D perhaps TRBD1 (6 bases). Germline values: CDR1 MDHEN, CDR2 SYDVKM. This CDR3 spans 13 amino acids. Trimming took off 7 bases at V and 3 bases at J, with 12 bases between the two ends. The CDR3: CASTDRREETQYF. The CDR3 bases are TGTGCCAGCACGGACAGAAGGGAAGAGACCCAGTACTTC.

This clone was seen once. This chain uses TRBV5-1 with TRBJ1-3; D ambiguous. This CDR3 spans 16 amino acids. Trimming took 3 bases from V and 0 from J, leaving 13 bases between them. Germline CDR1 is SGHRS and CDR2 is YFSETQ. The CDR3 loop reads CASSSAGPNSGNTIYF. Here the CDR3 DNA reads TGCGCCAGCAGCTCGGCAGGCCCTAACTCTGGAAACACCATATATTTT.

The CDR3 nucleotides are TGTGCCAGCTCAATTCGGACAGAACCCTACGAGCAGTACTTC. Its protein is CASSIRTEPYEQYF. The V gene is TRBV18, the J gene TRBJ2-7, with D possibly TRBD1 on 6 matching bases. The CDR3 consists of 14 residues. Trimming took 5 bases from V and 2 from J, leaving 13 bases between them. Germline V gene lookup returns CDR1 KGHSH and CDR2 LQKENI.

The chain employs TRBV6-5 and TRBJ1-5; D might be TRBD1 (5 bases). This CDR3 is built from 14 residues. Germline lookup yields CDR1 MNHEY and CDR2 SVGAGI. Trimming took off 5 bases at V and 5 bases at J, with 13 bases between the two ends. The CDR3 DNA reads TGTGCCAGCAGTCCGGCGCAGGGTCATCAGCCCCAGCATTTT. Its protein product is CASSPAQGHQPQHF.

V usage is TRBV7-9 and J usage is TRBJ2-7; the D gene is possibly TRBD2 (5 bases). The germline V gene has CDR1 SEHNR and CDR2 FQNEAQ (reference sequence). V was shortened by 4 bases and J by 6 bases, with 10 bases between the two germline ends. The CDR3 covers 12 residues. The CDR3 DNA reads as TGTGCCAGCAGCTCTGGGAGATCCGAGCAGTACTTC. Protein: CASSSGRSEQYF. Supplemented by reference TRBV7-9 and TRBJ2-7, the full variable domain reads DTGVSQNPRHKITKRGQNVTFRCDPISEHNRLYWYRQTLGQGPEFLTYFQNEAQLEKSRLLSDRFSAERPKGSFSTLEIQRTEQGDSAMYLCASSSGRSEQYFGPGTRLTVT.

The chain is built from TRBV30 and TRBJ1-4; D remains ambiguous. Germline V gene data show CDR1 as GTSNPN and CDR2 as SVGIG (reference sequence). V lost 0 bases to trimming and J lost 5 bases, with 7 bases between them. The CDR3 has 13 residues. CDR3 region: CAWSVSQNEKLFF. The CDR3 DNA follows: TGTGCCTGGAGTGTCTCACAGAATGAAAAACTGTTTTTT.